Listed below are T cell receptor beta chains from one sample, sequenced in a study of T cell responses to AZD1222 COVID-19 vaccine. The data were produced by immunoSEQ multiplex PCR, yet TCRdb's version contains in-frame clones alone and is incomplete. The sample yields 100,000 to 150,000 clones, 90% seen once. The sequencing used peripheral blood, collected on day 0 of AZD1222 vaccination. The source of these receptors is an adult in good health. CDR3s include the opening cysteine and the closing phenylalanine or tryptophan. A D gene is named only where the DNA matches it firmly.

j_call d_call v_call cdr3_nt cdr3_aa
TRBJ2-3 NA TRBV5-4 TGTGCCAGCAGCTCCGGTATAGGCGGGCCGGCAACAGATACGCAGTATTTT CASSSGIGGPATDTQYF
TRBJ2-2 TRBD2 TRBV4-1 TGCGCCAGCAGCCAAGATGGCCTGGGCGGGAGGAACACCGGGGAGCTGTTTTTT CASSQDGLGGRNTGELFF
TRBJ1-4 TRBD1 TRBV7-9 TGTGCCAGCGGGGCACAGGGGAGGCGGGATGGAAAACTGTTTTTT CASGAQGRRDGKLFF
TRBJ2-7 NA TRBV18 TGTGCCAGCTCAATCCCAGCCCTTTACGAGCAGTACTTC CASSIPALYEQYF
TRBJ2-7 TRBD1 TRBV6-5 TGTGCCAGCAGTAAGGACAGGGGGCCTTCCTACGAGCAGTACTTC CASSKDRGPSYEQYF
TRBJ2-3 NA TRBV7-2 TGTGCCAGCAGCTTATCGGGTGTGATAGATACGCAGTATTTT CASSLSGVIDTQYF
TRBJ2-7 NA TRBV7-3 TGTGCCAGCAGCCCCTCTGACTCCTACGAGCAGTACTTC CASSPSDSYEQYF
TRBJ2-1 TRBD1 TRBV18 TGTGCCAGCTCCAAAAGGGGGCTCGTCGGTGAGCAGTTCTTC CASSKRGLVGEQFF
TRBJ2-1 TRBD2 TRBV11-2 TGTGCCAGCAGCCCTCTAGCGGGCCAAGGCCCTTACAATGAGCAGTTCTTC CASSPLAGQGPYNEQFF
TRBJ1-6 TRBD1 TRBV7-2 TGTGCCAGCAGCTTAGACGCACAGGGGAATTCACCCCTCCACTTT CASSLDAQGNSPLHF
TRBJ2-5 NA TRBV5-1 TGCGCCAGCAGCTTGGAGGGGCCCCAAGAGACCCAGTACTTC CASSLEGPQETQYF
TRBJ1-2 TRBD1 TRBV7-9 TGTGCCAGCAGCACAGGGGATAGCTATGGCTACACCTTC CASSTGDSYGYTF
TRBJ2-5 TRBD1 TRBV24-1 TGTGCCACCAGTGTAGGACAGGGGGCAGAGACCCAGTACTTC CATSVGQGAETQYF
TRBJ2-3 TRBD2 TRBV3-1/TRBV3-2 TGTGCCAGCTCCTCGGGACTATCCACAGATACGCAGTATTTT CASSSGLSTDTQYF